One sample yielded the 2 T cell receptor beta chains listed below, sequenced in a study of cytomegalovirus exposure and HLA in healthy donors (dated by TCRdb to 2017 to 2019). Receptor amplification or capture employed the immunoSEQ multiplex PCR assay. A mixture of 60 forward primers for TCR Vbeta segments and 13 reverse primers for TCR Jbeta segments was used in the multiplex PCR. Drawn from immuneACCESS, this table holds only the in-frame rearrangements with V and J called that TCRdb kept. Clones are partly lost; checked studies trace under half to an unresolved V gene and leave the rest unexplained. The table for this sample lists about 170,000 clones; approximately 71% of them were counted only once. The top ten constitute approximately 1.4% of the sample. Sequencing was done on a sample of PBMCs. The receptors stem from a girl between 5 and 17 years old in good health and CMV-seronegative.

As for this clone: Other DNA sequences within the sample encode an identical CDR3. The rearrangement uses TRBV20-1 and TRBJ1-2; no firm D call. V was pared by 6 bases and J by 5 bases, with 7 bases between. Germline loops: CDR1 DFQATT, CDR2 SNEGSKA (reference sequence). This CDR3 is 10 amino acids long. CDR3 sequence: CSASSYGYTF. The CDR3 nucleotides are TGCAGTGCCTCTAGTTATGGCTACACCTTC.

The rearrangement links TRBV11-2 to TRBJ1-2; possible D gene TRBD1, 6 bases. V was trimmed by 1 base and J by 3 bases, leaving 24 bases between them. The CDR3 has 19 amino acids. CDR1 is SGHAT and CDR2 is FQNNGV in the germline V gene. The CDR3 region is CASSLVRRGQMKNYYGYTF. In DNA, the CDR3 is TGTGCCAGCAGCTTAGTTCGAAGAGGACAGATGAAGAATTACTATGGCTACACCTTC.